The 7 T cell receptor beta chains below were found in one sample sequenced in a study of shared clonotypes between healthy human individuals. Cells designated naive CD8 were CD45RO-negative and were positively selected for CCR7, with terminally differentiated effector memory CD45RA+ cells excluded. The protocol was immunoSEQ multiplex PCR, while the TCRdb copy is restricted to in-frame clones and leaves out a portion. The sample lists around 600,000 clones, about 98% occurring once. Sequenced: naive CD8+ T cells sorted from blood. Receptor source: a man in his thirties or forties in good health.

The chain links TRBV7-9 to TRBJ1-4; the D is unclear. From germline, CDR1 is SEHNR and CDR2 FQNEAQ (reference sequence). Trimming cost V 8 bases and J 7 bases, with 14 bases left between them. This CDR3 spans 13 amino acids. CDR3 bases: TGTGCCAGCTTCCCACCCTTGGGTGAAAAACTGTTTTTT. Protein: CASFPPLGEKLFF.

The V call is TRBV19, the J call TRBJ2-7; unclear D gene. The V end lost 8 bases, the J end lost 2 bases, and 7 bases lay between the germline ends. Germline V lookup: CDR1 LNHDA, CDR2 SQIVND (reference sequence). This CDR3 is built from 11 residues. The DNA for the CDR3 is TGTGCCAGTGGCTGGACCTACGAGCAGTACTTC. It specifies CASGWTYEQYF. The variable domain in full, completed from reference TRBV19 and TRBJ2-7, reads DGGITQSPKYLFRKEGQNVTLSCEQNLNHDAMYWYRQDPGQGLRLIYYSQIVNDFQKGDIAEGYSVSREKKESFPLTVTSAQKNPTAFYLCASGWTYEQYFGPGTRLTVT.

V and J are TRBV7-9 and TRBJ2-1; no firm D call. Germline V gene data show CDR1 as SEHNR and CDR2 as FQNEAQ (reference sequence). The CDR3 extends over 15 amino acids. V gave up 5 bases and J gave up 0 bases, with 11 bases separating them. CDR3 in DNA: TGTGCCAGCAGCCGAGCGTTGAGCTCCTACAATGAGCAGTTCTTC. Its protein is CASSRALSSYNEQFF.

V is TRBV5-6 and J is TRBJ2-7; a possible D gene is TRBD1 (6 bases). Germline CDR1 reads SGHDT; CDR2 reads YYEEEE. CDR3 length equals 13 residues. Trimming stripped 3 bases from V and 3 bases from J, with 10 bases between. The DNA of the CDR3 is TGTGCCAGCAGCTCAGGCAGGGGCTACGAGCAGTACTTC. Protein product: CASSSGRGYEQYF.

The chain uses TRBV11-3 and TRBJ2-1; D may correspond to TRBD1 or TRBD2 (5 bases each). CDR3 length equals 16 residues. Trimming pared 4 bases from V and 0 bases from J, leaving 13 bases between. Germline V lookup: CDR1 SGHNT, CDR2 YENEEA. Written as DNA, the CDR3 is TGTGCCAGCAGCTCAGGGACGGGAAGCTCCTACAATGAGCAGTTCTTC. It specifies CASSSGTGSSYNEQFF.

The chain combines TRBV7-9 with TRBJ2-4; a weak D match, TRBD2 (6 bases). Trimming removed 3 bases from V and 7 bases from J, with 7 bases in between. The germline CDR1 and CDR2 sequences are SEHNR and FQNEAQ (reference sequence). This CDR3 is built from 12 residues. The CDR3: CASSFGGNIQYF. CDR3 nucleotide sequence: TGTGCCAGCAGCTTCGGAGGGAACATTCAGTACTTC.

Regarding this clone: This sample also contains other DNA sequences that code for the same CDR3. The V gene is TRBV7-6, the J gene TRBJ2-1; no reliable D call. Trimming left V 4 bases short and J 4 bases short, with 5 bases between. The CDR3 has 12 residues. From germline, CDR1 is SGHVS and CDR2 FNYEAQ. The CDR3 DNA follows: TGTGCCAGCAGCTCTGGGTACAATGAGCAGTTCTTC. Translation gives CASSSGYNEQFF.